These 22 T cell receptor beta chains share one sample of origin, sequenced in a study of blood T cell repertoires in COVID-19 (dated by TCRdb to about 2020). The method behind the library was the immunoSEQ multiplex PCR assay. TCRdb took this table from immuneACCESS and kept in-frame rearrangements with V and J called. Such tables lack part of the clones; where checked against another copy, unresolved V genes explain under half of the gap, and the rest is unexplained. This sample gives 350,000 to 550,000 clones in total; more than 85% of them show up just once. Of the sample, about 4.3% falls within the top ten clones. Sequencing input: peripheral blood. These receptors all come from a woman aged 25-40 years with acute or convalescent COVID-19.

The chain's CDR3 is CASSVVRGGADTGELFF. CDR3 DNA sequence: TGTGCCAGCAGCGTAGTGCGCGGGGGGGCAGACACCGGGGAGCTGTTTTTT. The rearrangement links TRBV9 to TRBJ2-2; TRBD2 aligns across 9 bases. Germline trimming cut 0 bases from V and 3 bases from J; bases unmatched to any gene: 6. The CDR3 loop spans 17 amino acids. Germline V CDR1 and CDR2: SGDLS, YYNGEE.

J is TRBJ1-2 and V is TRBV5-4; possibly TRBD1 for D (5 bases). The V gene's germline CDR1 is SGHNT and CDR2 YYREEE (reference sequence). V lost 1 base and J lost 0, with 7 bases in between. This CDR3 comprises 14 residues. CDR3 amino acids: CASSLPRANYGYTF. CDR3 nucleotides: TGTGCCAGCAGCTTGCCCAGGGCTAACTATGGCTACACCTTC.

This clone came up once. The CDR3 sequence is CASSQGGGSLGYTF. The CDR3 DNA sequence: TGCGCCAGCAGCCAAGGAGGGGGTTCTTTGGGCTACACCTTC. This rearrangement joins TRBV4-1 to TRBJ1-2; possible D gene TRBD1, 6 bases. The CDR3 spans 14 residues. The germline V gene encodes CDR1 MGHRA and CDR2 YSYEKL. Trimming cost V 1 base and J 8 bases, with 14 bases left between them.

This chain links TRBV2 with TRBJ2-7, with 9 bases identical to TRBD1. The ends lost 8 bases at V and 7 bases at J; junction bases unmatched: 9. In germline, CDR1 is SNHLY, CDR2 FYNNEI. The CDR3 has 13 residues. The CDR3 protein is CASREQGAGEQYF. The CDR3 DNA reads TGTGCCAGCCGAGAACAGGGGGCCGGGGAGCAGTACTTC.

The chain links TRBV6-1 to TRBJ2-7; 8 bases are shared with TRBD2. The CDR3 totals 14 residues. Germline V gene data show CDR1 as MNHNS and CDR2 as SASEGT. The V gene end was trimmed by 1 base and the J gene end by 3 bases; junction bases not matched to a gene: 2. CDR3: CASSEELADYEQYF. CDR3 sequence (DNA): TGTGCCAGCAGTGAAGAACTAGCGGACTACGAGCAGTACTTC.

The chain joins TRBV4-1 to TRBJ1-1; the match to TRBD1 covers 9 bases. CDR1 and CDR2 (germline): MGHRA, YSYEKL. V lost 6 bases and J lost 5; bases outside the gene matches: 10. This CDR3 region has 15 residues. CDR3 coding DNA: TGCGCCAGCAGTCATACAGGGGGCGCGGGGACTGAAGCTTTCTTT. Its translation: CASSHTGGAGTEAFF.

This chain links TRBV24-1 with TRBJ2-5; the D gene is possibly TRBD1 (6 bases). The length of the CDR3 is 16 residues. Germline CDR1 and CDR2: KGHDR and SFDVKD. V was clipped by 1 base and J by 3 bases, with 14 bases between them. The CDR3 protein is CATSDLLKSGEETQYF. CDR3 coding DNA: TGTGCCACCAGTGATTTATTAAAGTCAGGGGAAGAGACCCAGTACTTC.

This chain joins TRBV21-1 and TRBJ1-6; the D call TRBD1 from the table was never checked on the DNA. TRBV21-1 is labeled a pseudogene. The CDR3 loop spans 15 amino acids. The CDR3 DNA is TGTGCCAGCAGCCCAGGGGCAGCCTATAATTCACCCCTCCACTTT. Protein sequence: CASSPGAAYNSPLHF.

CDR3 sequence (DNA): TGTGCCAGCAGCCATAGGAGCTCCTACAATGAGCAGTTCTTC. Translation gives CASSHRSSYNEQFF. The chain employs TRBV7-9 and TRBJ2-1; D not resolved. CDR1 is SEHNR and CDR2 is FQNEAQ in the germline V gene (reference sequence). The germline V and J ends were trimmed by 5 bases and 0 bases, with 8 bases remaining between them. CDR3 length equals 14 residues.

The V and J genes are TRBV12-3 or TRBV12-4 and TRBJ2-1; TRBD1 matches at 8 bases. With V trimmed by 6 bases and J by 9 bases, 4 bases remained unmatched. The CDR3 has 12 residues. The CDR3 DNA is TGTGCCAGCAGCCCAGGGGGCGGTGAGCAGTTCTTC. As protein: CASSPGGGEQFF.

The rearrangement joins TRBV27 to TRBJ2-1; 13 nucleotides align to TRBD2. Germline loops: CDR1 MNHEY, CDR2 SMNVEV (reference sequence). This CDR3 is 17 amino acids long. V lost 8 bases and J lost 2; bases outside the gene matches: 9. Written as DNA, the CDR3 is TGTGCCAGCTCTGTACTAGCGGGGGGGCCCACCTACAATGAGCAGTTCTTC. Translating it yields CASSVLAGGPTYNEQFF.

The chain combines TRBV10-3 with TRBJ2-1; 9 bases agree with TRBD1. V gave up 2 bases and J gave up 8 bases; unmatched junction bases: 7. The CDR3 contains 15 residues. Germline-derived CDR1 and CDR2 are ENHRY and SYGVKD. The CDR3 DNA reads TGTGCCATCAGTGAGACGGGGGGACAGGGCGATGAGCAGTTCTTC. Translating gives CAISETGGQGDEQFF.

The chain joins TRBV15 to TRBJ1-2, with D perhaps matching TRBD1 (6 bases). The CDR3 covers 13 residues. Looked up from germline, CDR1 is LNHNV and CDR2 is YYDKDF (reference sequence). V was pared by 4 bases and J by 0 bases, with 6 bases between. The CDR3 reads CATSTGANYGYTF. CDR3 DNA sequence: TGTGCCACCAGCACAGGGGCTAACTATGGCTACACCTTC. The whole variable domain, filled in from reference TRBV15 and TRBJ1-2, reads DAMVIQNPRYQVTQFGKPVTLSCSQTLNHNVMYWYQQKSSQAPKLLFHYYDKDFNNEADTPDNFQSRRPNTSFCFLDIRSPGLGDTAMYLCATSTGANYGYTFGSGTRLTVV.

This sequence joins TRBV28 and TRBJ2-7; 9 bases are shared with TRBD1. This CDR3 is 15 amino acids long. The germline gives CDR1 MDHEN, CDR2 SYDVKM. The V segment lost 5 bases and the J segment 1 base; nucleotides outside the gene matches: 6. CDR3 coding DNA: TGTGCCAGCAGTAGTTCCGGGACAGGGTCCTACGAGCAGTACTTC. This sequence encodes CASSSSGTGSYEQYF.

This clone turned up a few times. The chain joins TRBV18 to TRBJ1-3; TRBD1 aligns across 8 bases. CDR3 length equals 16 residues. The germline gives CDR1 KGHSH, CDR2 LQKENI. V gave up 5 bases and J gave up 1 base; unmatched junction bases: 7. CDR3 coding DNA: TGTGCCAGCTCAGAAGACAGGGGTTTTTCTGGAAACACCATATATTTT. This codes for CASSEDRGFSGNTIYF. The full variable domain, completed using reference TRBV18 and TRBJ1-3, is NAGVMQNPRHLVRRRGQEARLRCSPMKGHSHVYWYRQLPEEGLKFMVYLQKENIIDESGMPKERFSAEFPKEGPSILRIQQVVRGDSAAYFCASSEDRGFSGNTIYFGEGSWLTVV.

The J gene is TRBJ2-7, the V gene TRBV13; D not certain. The V and J ends lost 4 bases and 3 bases respectively, with 13 bases between them. Germline loops: CDR1 PRHDT, CDR2 FYEKMQ (reference sequence). The CDR3 has 14 residues. The CDR3 loop reads CASSYQAGNYEQYF. CDR3 nucleotides: TGTGCCAGCAGCTATCAAGCTGGTAACTACGAGCAGTACTTC.

The genes are TRBV19 and TRBJ1-5; D not certain. The length of the CDR3 is 15 residues. Per the germline V gene, CDR1 is LNHDA and CDR2 is SQIVND (reference sequence). The V gene lost 5 bases and the J gene lost 4 bases, with 15 bases spanning the gap. In DNA form, the CDR3 reads TGTGCCAGTAGTGCTCTCGTAACAGTGAATCAGCCCCAGCATTTT. Its protein is CASSALVTVNQPQHF.

The gene calls are TRBV29-1 and TRBJ2-7; D possibly corresponds to TRBD1 (6 bases). V was trimmed by 4 bases and J by 3 bases, leaving 7 bases between them. Germline V lookup: CDR1 SQVTM, CDR2 ANQGSEA. The CDR3 is 11 amino acids. The CDR3 reads CSVGQVYEQYF. The DNA of the CDR3 is TGCAGCGTTGGACAGGTCTACGAGCAGTACTTC.

The V gene is TRBV5-1, the J gene TRBJ2-1, with D possibly being TRBD1 (5 bases). The CDR3 length is 14 residues. Germline loops: CDR1 SGHRS, CDR2 YFSETQ. The V and J ends lost 0 bases and 10 bases respectively, with 14 bases between them. The DNA for the CDR3 is TGCGCCAGCAGCTTGGAACCTCAGGGCTTCGAGCAGTTCTTC. It specifies CASSLEPQGFEQFF.

The chain carries TRBV11-2 and TRBJ2-4, with TRBD1 matching over 9 bases. Germline-derived CDR1 and CDR2 are SGHAT and FQNNGV. With V trimmed by 0 bases and J by 0 bases, 6 bases remained unmatched. The CDR3 is 18 amino acids. CDR3 bases: TGTGCCAGCAGCTTAGATCCCAACAGGGGGCTAGCCAAAAACATTCAGTACTTC. As protein: CASSLDPNRGLAKNIQYF.

The genes are TRBV2 and TRBJ2-5; weak D call: TRBD1 (6 bases). V lost 4 bases to trimming and J lost 5 bases, with 20 bases between them. Germline V gives CDR1 SNHLY, CDR2 FYNNEI. This CDR3 has 16 residues. The CDR3 protein is CASSASPRDTAETQYF. The CDR3 region has the DNA TGTGCCAGCAGTGCTAGCCCCCGGGACACCGCCGAGACCCAGTACTTC.

The J gene is TRBJ1-1, the V gene TRBV2; 9 positions agree with TRBD1. This CDR3 spans 14 amino acids. V dropped 6 bases and J dropped 7; count of bases not matched to a gene: 9. CDR1 and CDR2 (germline): SNHLY, FYNNEI. The CDR3 loop reads CASSLGQGHFEAFF. DNA for the CDR3: TGTGCCAGCAGCCTGGGACAGGGCCACTTTGAAGCTTTCTTT.